This T cell receptor (beta chain) was sequenced during a study of shared clonotypes between healthy human individuals. The CDR3 is 15 residues long. CDR1 and CDR2 (germline): SNHLY, FYNNEI. V lost 3 bases, J lost 0 bases, and 8 bases lay in between. With unsorted samples, genomic DNA was obtained from about 100 million PBMCs. Assay execution took place at the deep level. The authors sequenced unsorted PBMC DNA on ten immunoSEQ deep assay plates. TCRdb's copy holds only in-frame clones and misses some; the assay was immunoSEQ multiplex PCR. Of more than 450,000 clones in the sample, less than 85% were seen once.

The chain recombines TRBV2 with TRBJ2-2, with D unresolved. This clonotype was obtained from a woman aged 40 to 55 in good health. Some clones in this sample may be carry-over from other donors' samples. The sequencing sample was made of PBMCs. The CDR3 region is CASSERLTNTGELFF. As DNA, the CDR3 is TGTGCCAGCAGTGAGAGACTGACGAACACCGGGGAGCTGTTTTTT.